The rows below give T cell receptor beta chains drawn from one sample of a study of STAT3 mutations in large granular lymphocyte leukemia. Using immunoSEQ multiplex PCR, the repertoire was profiled, and TCRdb retains in-frame clones only, with some absent. The table shows roughly 1,300 clones, with approximately 75% occurring only once. Sequencing was performed on peripheral blood mononuclear cells. The source is a woman in her 70s with T-cell large granular lymphocyte leukemia. Some clones in this sample may be carry-over from other donors' samples. Both conserved end residues are part of each CDR3. A D gene is named only where the DNA matches it firmly.

>16|TRBJ2-7|TRBD1|TRBV12-5
CASGLSLGTGVYEQYF
>13|TRBJ1-1|TRBD1|TRBV5-1
CASSRQGDTEAFF
>14|TRBJ1-1|-|TRBV19
CASSRGWENTEAFF
>13|TRBJ2-7|-|TRBV5-1
CASSLDGTYEQYF
>15|TRBJ1-5|-|TRBV5-6
CASSLRQYSNQPQHF
>15|TRBJ1-6|-|TRBV2
CASSEARTDNSPLHF
>15|TRBJ1-2|TRBD1|TRBV7-8
CASRPQTGGNYGYTF
>11|TRBJ1-1|-|TRBV29-1
CSAEPGDEAFF
>12|TRBJ1-1|-|TRBV30
CAWSILNTEAFF
>15|TRBJ1-4|TRBD1|TRBV7-9
CASSFAGQIHEKLFF
>15|TRBJ2-5|-|TRBV5-1
CASSLGGPMQETQYF
>13|TRBJ1-6|TRBD1|TRBV2
CASSWDRDSPLHF
>15|TRBJ1-2|TRBD1|TRBV6-1
CASSETTGGADGYTF
>15|TRBJ2-1|TRBD2|TRBV28
CASTLAGGPNNEQFF
>14|TRBJ2-1|TRBD1|TRBV5-1
CASRRDSSYNEQFF
>13|TRBJ1-2|-|TRBV30
CAHGRAAPYGYTF
>16|TRBJ2-3|TRBD1|TRBV27
CASRGSGTGSTDTQYF
>15|TRBJ2-7|TRBD1|TRBV18
CASSLRGQGTREQYF
>19|TRBJ2-1|-|TRBV4-3
CASSQLPWLMLSSYNEQFF
>14|TRBJ2-5|-|TRBV19
CASSGGLAFETQYF
>14|TRBJ2-6|-|TRBV7-9
CASSRFRGANVLTF
>15|TRBJ2-5|TRBD1|TRBV5-1
CASSPGQGGRETQYF
>18|TRBJ2-2|TRBD2|TRBV5-4
CASSRATSGGSGTGELFF
>14|TRBJ1-1|-|TRBV25-1
CASSRGHSNTEAFF
>16|TRBJ2-7|-|TRBV5-5
CASSSQDGWDSYEQYF